A single T cell receptor beta chain is shown here with its context. Its antigen is undetermined. Trimming cost V 4 bases and J 4 bases; bases outside gene matches: 10. Germline-derived CDR1 and CDR2 are SGHNT and YYREEE (reference sequence). The CDR3 sequence is 16 residues long. The data stem from a study of cytomegalovirus exposure and HLA in healthy donors. Study-wide context: The Caucasian-associated ancestry cluster held roughly 78% of over 350 genotyped donors.

Use of 60 Vbeta and 13 Jbeta primers characterized the PCR. The protocol was immunoSEQ multiplex PCR, while the TCRdb copy is restricted to in-frame clones and leaves out a portion. The sample records about 140,000 clones, more than 75% being singletons. Findings and caveats of the study: Most TCR beta V segments were productive about 87% or about 30% of the time in an earlier analysis. In a later analysis, the majority of CMV-associated beta chains seemingly showed HLA restriction. There were some V segments, including TRBV6-2 and TRBV6-3, excluded as indistinguishable.

Sequenced: PBMCs. The clonotype was recovered from a woman aged 40-49 years in good health and CMV-seropositive. This rearrangement joins TRBV5-4 to TRBJ1-1; TRBD1 agrees at 10 bases. The CDR3 spells CASSPPTGGRGTEAFF. The CDR3, as DNA: TGTGCCAGCAGCCCTCCGACAGGGGGCAGGGGCACTGAAGCTTTCTTT.